This T cell receptor (beta chain) comes out of a study of tissue T cells after allogeneic stem cell transplantation. Study-level results: Within patients, tissue anatomy strongly shaped TCR repertoire composition. Sampling depth was limited, and the cohort was small and clinically varied.

Generated by immunoSEQ multiplex PCR, the TCRdb table keeps only in-frame clones and is missing some. Found here are some 7,000 clones, over 30% of them singletons; the top ten hold approximately 6.3%. Noted time point: mouse harvest day 14 after allogeneic transplant. Tail vein injection delivered 10^7 T-cell-depleted bone marrow cells and 10^6 splenic CD5+ T cells. Mice had MHC-mismatched B6 into BALB/c GVHD, sampled day 7 or 14. V was pared by 6 bases and J by 2 bases, with 3 bases of the junction left unmatched. Germline values: CDR1 KGHPV, CDR2 FQNQEV (reference sequence). This CDR3 has 15 amino acids. This clone rates as medium-sized (0.01 to 0.1%). Its specificity is unknown. The genes are named according to mouse. The missing CDR3 end, 1 residue past where the read stops, is filled in from the germline J gene.

The chain recombines TRBV26 with TRBJ2-1, with TRBD2 matching 11 bases. This sequence was found in a female BALB/c mouse given C57BL/6 T cells with graft-versus-host disease after an allogeneic hematopoietic cell transplant. The sequencing input was skin. Incomplete CDR3 DNA: TGTGCCAGCAGCGGACTGGGGGGTGACTATGCTGAGCAGTTC. Its protein product is CASSGLGGDYAEQF. The full CDR3 is CASSGLGGDYAEQFF. Based on the CDR3 plus reference TRBV26 and TRBJ2-1, the full variable domain is NSKVIQTPRYLVKGQGQKAKMRCIPEKGHPVVFWYQQNKNNEFKFLINFQNQEVLQQIDMTEKRFSAECPSNSPCSLEIQSSEAGDSALYLCASSGLGGDYAEQFFGPGTRLTVL.